Each of the 21 T cell receptor beta chains below was sequenced from the same sample in a study of T cell repertoires in cytomegalovirus infection. Each CDR3 protein is one row after TCRdb ran MiXCR on the reads. The sample includes hundreds of thousands of distinct CDR3 sequences, about 27% of them seen just once. These receptors are not linked to any known antigen. The material sequenced was cultured PBMCs, taken from culture after CMV antigen stimulation. The receptors were gathered from a human donor in good health (CMV status not recorded). Some clones in this sample may be carry-over from other donors' samples.

This clonotype was found a few times. The genes are TRBV4-2 and TRBJ2-1; D gene ambiguous. Germline values: CDR1 LGHNA, CDR2 YNFKEQ. V was shortened by 4 bases and J by 1 base, with 11 bases between the two germline ends. This CDR3 is 15 amino acids long. The CDR3 DNA follows: TGTGCCAGCAGCCGGGATAAGGGTTCCTACAATGAGCAGTTCTTC. It translates to CASSRDKGSYNEQFF.

This clonotype was seen a handful of times. The gene calls are TRBV7-8 and TRBJ1-1; possibly TRBD1 for D (6 bases). V dropped 5 bases and J dropped 3 bases, with 13 bases sitting between them. Germline V gene data show CDR1 as SGHVS and CDR2 as FQNEAQ. The CDR3 is 14 amino acids. DNA for the CDR3: TGTGCCAGCAGCCCTGGGGGGCGGGACACTGAAGCTTTCTTT. It encodes CASSPGGRDTEAFF. Full variable domain (remainder filled in from reference TRBV7-8 and TRBJ1-1): GAGVSQSPRYKVAKRGQDVALRCDPISGHVSLFWYQQALGQGPEFLTYFQNEAQLDKSGLPSDRFFAERPEGSVSTLKIQRTQQEDSAVYLCASSPGGRDTEAFFGQGTRLTVV.

V is TRBV27 and J is TRBJ1-2; D is perhaps TRBD1 (6 bases). The V and J ends lost 5 bases and 5 bases respectively, with 6 bases between them. CDR1 is MNHEY, CDR2 SMNVEV, per germline (reference sequence). The CDR3 has 11 amino acids. The CDR3 reads CASSGQYGYTF. DNA for the CDR3: TGTGCCAGCAGTGGACAGTATGGCTACACCTTC.

This clonotype came up a few times. The chain joins TRBV18 to TRBJ2-1; 14 positions agree with TRBD2. CDR3 size: 18 residues. CDR1 is KGHSH and CDR2 is LQKENI in the germline V gene. J gave up 0 bases and V 0 bases, and 1 base lay outside the gene matches. The CDR3 here is CASSPPGLAGASYNEQFF. CDR3 coding DNA: TGTGCCAGCTCACCACCGGGACTAGCGGGGGCCTCCTACAATGAGCAGTTCTTC.

This clonotype has ten or more counts. V gene TRBV6-1 combines with J gene TRBJ2-3, with TRBD2 matching over 8 bases. The germline gives CDR1 MNHNS, CDR2 SASEGT. V lost 8 bases to trimming and J lost 1 base; unmatched junction nucleotides: 14. CDR3 length: 17 amino acids. The DNA for the CDR3 is TGTGCCAGCTCATATGGTTTTGCGGGGGGCCGCACAGATACGCAGTATTTT. Its protein is CASSYGFAGGRTDTQYF.

In its sample, this clonotype was seen a few times. The chain combines TRBV24-1 with TRBJ2-2; 11 positions agree with TRBD1. The ends lost 3 bases at V and 4 bases at J; junction bases unmatched: 3. CDR3 length equals 16 residues. The V gene's germline CDR1 is KGHDR and CDR2 SFDVKD. CDR3 sequence (DNA): TGTGCCACCAGTGATCCAGGGACAGGGGGCACCGGGGAGCTGTTTTTT. Its translation is CATSDPGTGGTGELFF.

This clonotype was seen at least ten times. The CDR3 DNA follows: TGTGCCAGCAGCGTAGCCTCGGGCCTGGCGGGGGTCCAAGAGACCCAGTACTTC. It yields the protein CASSVASGLAGVQETQYF. The chain recombines TRBV9 with TRBJ2-5, with 7 bases identical to TRBD2. Per germline, CDR1 SGDLS and CDR2 YYNGEE. V lost 0 bases to trimming and J lost 1 base; unmatched junction nucleotides: 12. The CDR3 spans 18 residues.

There are many counts of this clonotype. The chain joins TRBV7-2 to TRBJ2-3, with 10 positions matching TRBD2. This CDR3 is 20 amino acids long. Trimming took 5 bases from V and 4 from J; bases not matched to a gene: 21. Germline-derived CDR1 and CDR2 are SGHTA and FQGNSA. The CDR3 DNA is TGTGCCAGCAGCCACCAGGGGGCCCAGCGGGAGGGGGAAAGCGCAGATACGCAGTATTTT. This sequence encodes CASSHQGAQREGESADTQYF.

This chain links TRBV20-1 with TRBJ1-5; D may be TRBD1 (5 bases). Germline V gene data show CDR1 as DFQATT and CDR2 as SNEGSKA (reference sequence). V dropped 6 bases and J dropped 0 bases, with 12 bases sitting between them. This CDR3 contains 14 residues. In DNA form, the CDR3 reads TGCAGTGCCTACGGGACGTATAGCAATCAGCCCCAGCATTTT. Translation gives CSAYGTYSNQPQHF.

This clonotype was seen a few times. The V and J genes are TRBV19 and TRBJ2-5; D possibly matches TRBD1 or TRBD2 (5 bases each). The CDR3 extends over 14 amino acids. The V and J ends lost 5 bases and 1 base respectively, with 11 bases between them. CDR1 is LNHDA, CDR2 SQIVND, per germline (reference sequence). The CDR3 sequence: CASSHGTAQETQYF. In DNA, the CDR3 is TGTGCCAGTAGTCACGGGACGGCCCAAGAGACCCAGTACTTC.

This clonotype has more than one count but fewer than ten. The chain links TRBV24-1 to TRBJ1-1; tentative D call: TRBD1 (6 bases). From germline, CDR1 is KGHDR and CDR2 SFDVKD. This CDR3 spans 14 amino acids. Deletions cut 4 bases from V and 6 bases from J, with 14 bases between. The CDR3 DNA reads as TGTGCCACCAGTGACAACAACAGGGTCTCTGAAGCTTTCTTT. Protein product: CATSDNNRVSEAFF.

This sequence joins TRBV7-9 and TRBJ1-1, with D tentatively TRBD1 (5 bases). Trimming shortened V by 4 bases and J by 1 base, and 10 bases separated the two germline ends. The V gene's germline CDR1 is SEHNR and CDR2 FQNEAQ (reference sequence). The CDR3 consists of 14 residues. The CDR3 DNA reads TGTGCCAGCAGCTCGGGACGGAAGAACACTGAAGCTTTCTTT. It is translated as CASSSGRKNTEAFF.

This clonotype was observed a handful of times. The chain employs TRBV10-3 and TRBJ2-5, with 8 bases aligning to TRBD2. The CDR3 totals 14 residues. V was clipped by 8 bases and J by 5 bases; unmatched bases: 10. Germline CDR1 and CDR2: ENHRY and SYGVKD. In DNA, the CDR3 is TGTGCCATCGGGGGACTAGAGGCGAGGGAGACCCAGTACTTC. Its protein product is CAIGGLEARETQYF.

There are a few counts of this clonotype. The genes are TRBV27 and TRBJ2-3, with 10 bases that match TRBD1. The germline CDR1 and CDR2 sequences are MNHEY and SMNVEV (reference sequence). The junction had 5 bases not matched to a gene; V was cut back by 8 bases and J by 3 bases. The CDR3 is 14 residues long. This chain's CDR3 is CASRRQGATDTQYF. The CDR3, as DNA: TGTGCCAGCCGTCGACAGGGGGCAACAGATACGCAGTATTTT.

By sample share, this clonotype is medium-sized. The rearrangement links TRBV7-8 to TRBJ1-5; possible D gene TRBD1, 6 bases. This CDR3 is 15 amino acids long. Germline V CDR1 and CDR2: SGHVS, FQNEAQ. V lost 5 bases and J 4 bases, leaving 15 bases between the germline ends. The CDR3 loop is CASSVTGFGNQPQHF. The CDR3 nucleotides read TGTGCCAGCAGCGTAACAGGGTTCGGGAATCAGCCCCAGCATTTT.

V usage is TRBV19 and J usage is TRBJ1-1; 7 bases fit TRBD1. With 8 bases clipped from V and 4 bases from J, the junction kept 10 bases outside the gene matches. This CDR3 has 14 residues. CDR1 and CDR2 from the germline V gene are LNHDA and SQIVND (reference sequence). The CDR3 region is CASQQGNRFTEAFF. The CDR3 bases are TGTGCCAGTCAACAGGGGAATCGTTTCACTGAAGCTTTCTTT.

This clonotype occurred a few times. CDR3 amino acids: CASSPDNLQETQYF. The CDR3 coding sequence is TGTGCCAGCAGTCCAGACAACCTCCAAGAGACCCAGTACTTC. The chain uses TRBV6-2 or TRBV6-3 and TRBJ2-5; no clear D gene. Trimming pared 5 bases from V and 1 base from J, leaving 11 bases between. Germline CDR1 and CDR2: MNHEY and SVGEGT. This CDR3 has 14 amino acids.

The chain combines TRBV20-1 with TRBJ1-2; no clear D. The CDR3 length is 13 residues. V was shortened by 0 bases and J by 4 bases, with 9 bases between the two germline ends. Germline CDR1 and CDR2: DFQATT and SNEGSKA (reference sequence). The CDR3 coding sequence is TGCAGTGCTAGAGATGGGTCTCCCTATGGCTACACCTTC. Translated, it gives CSARDGSPYGYTF.

The chain employs TRBV5-4 and TRBJ2-3; 11 bases line up with TRBD2. Germline-derived CDR1 and CDR2 are SGHNT and YYREEE (reference sequence). The junction had 2 bases not matched to a gene; V was cut back by 1 base and J by 1 base. This CDR3 region has 16 residues. The CDR3, as DNA: TGTGCCAGCAGCTTGCCACTAGCGGGAGGCACAGATACGCAGTATTTT. Translation: CASSLPLAGGTDTQYF. The complete variable domain, with remaining parts taken from reference TRBV5-4 and TRBJ2-3, reads ETGVTQSPTHLIKTRGQQVTLRCSSQSGHNTVSWYQQALGQGPQFIFQYYREEENGRGNFPPRFSGLQFPNYSSELNVNALELDDSALYLCASSLPLAGGTDTQYFGPGTRLTVL.

J is TRBJ2-5 and V is TRBV6-5; 8 nucleotides match TRBD2. The CDR3 spans 13 residues. With V trimmed by 7 bases and J by 5 bases, 6 bases remained unmatched. CDR1 MNHEY and CDR2 SVGAGI come from the germline V gene. CDR3 nucleotides: TGTGCCAGCAAAGCGGGAGTAGGGGAGACCCAGTACTTC. Protein sequence: CASKAGVGETQYF.

This clonotype appeared many times. The chain is built from TRBV20-1 and TRBJ1-1; tentative D call: TRBD1 (5 bases). The V gene lost 3 bases and the J gene lost 1 base, with 12 bases spanning the gap. The CDR3 totals 14 residues. Germline V gives CDR1 DFQATT, CDR2 SNEGSKA (reference sequence). The DNA of the CDR3 is TGCAGTGCTAGTCGAGGGGCCGCGAACACTGAAGCTTTCTTT. This gives the protein CSASRGAANTEAFF.